One sample yielded the 17 T cell receptor beta chains listed below, sequenced in a study of T-cell reconstitution after alpha-beta-depleted transplantation in children. The library targeted TCRbeta and was prepared with unique molecular identifiers. TCRdb redid the calling of the PCR reads with MiXCR, one entry per CDR3 protein. The sample shows 200,000 to 250,000 distinct CDR3 sequences, around 13% of them seen only once. The sequences come from PBMCs from the stem cell graft donor, collected from the stem cell graft. All receptors come from a human donor who donated a stem cell graft to a child with acute lymphoblastic leukemia.

The table lists this clonotype with many counts. The gene calls are TRBV7-9 and TRBJ1-2, with D tentatively TRBD1 (6 bases). This CDR3 has 15 residues. Germline CDR1 reads SEHNR; CDR2 reads FQNEAQ (reference sequence). The V end lost 5 bases, the J end lost 3 bases, and 16 bases lay between the germline ends. The DNA for the CDR3 is TGTGCCAGCAGCCCAGGACGACAGGTGGACTATGGCTACACCTTC. This gives the protein CASSPGRQVDYGYTF.

The chain combines TRBV7-3 with TRBJ1-5; D gene unclear. The CDR3 covers 13 residues. Between the trimmed V and J ends, which lost 0 bases and 6 bases, there was a span of 6 bases. The germline V gene encodes CDR1 SGHTA and CDR2 FQGTGA. The CDR3 reads CASSLTVGQPQHF. The CDR3 nucleotides read TGTGCCAGCAGCTTAACAGTTGGTCAGCCCCAGCATTTT.

This clonotype was recorded only once. This CDR3 fails to terminate in the conserved phenylalanine or tryptophan, so it likely reflects a read error. The chain couples TRBV24-1 to TRBJ1-4, with unresolved D. Germline CDR1 and CDR2: KGHDR and SFDVKD. The CDR3 is made up of 15 amino acids. Trimming cost V 3 bases and J 6 bases, with 13 bases left between them. The CDR3 here is CATSDPTGEDEKLFL. The CDR3, as DNA: TGTGCCACCAGTGATCCGACCGGAGAGGATGAAAAACTGTTTTTA.

This clonotype showed up many times. This chain links TRBV6-5 with TRBJ2-2; unclear D gene. The CDR3 is 15 amino acids. Between the trimmed V and J ends, which lost 2 bases and 2 bases, there was a span of 9 bases. Germline CDR1 reads MNHEY; CDR2 reads SVGAGI. The CDR3 nucleotides are TGTGCCAGCAGTTACATTGTGGGAAACACCGGGGAGCTGTTTTTT. It specifies CASSYIVGNTGELFF.

This clonotype was counted ten times or more. The chain uses TRBV24-1 and TRBJ1-2, with D unresolved. CDR3 length: 11 amino acids. The germline CDR1 and CDR2 sequences are KGHDR and SFDVKD. Trimming cost V 9 bases and J 8 bases, with 12 bases left between them. The chain's CDR3 is CATSDGRGYTF. CDR3 coding DNA: TGTGCCACCTCGGACGGACGGGGCTACACCTTC.

In this sample, this clonotype turned up many times. The chain is built from TRBV5-1 and TRBJ1-2; 10 nucleotides line up with TRBD1. Germline loops: CDR1 SGHRS, CDR2 YFSETQ. This CDR3 contains 15 residues. V lost 3 bases, J lost 3 bases, and 5 bases stayed unmatched. CDR3 coding DNA: TGCGCCAGCAGCTCGGGACAGGGGCGTTACTATGGCTACACCTTC. This encodes CASSSGQGRYYGYTF. Full variable domain (outside the CDR3, taken from reference TRBV5-1 and TRBJ1-2): KAGVTQTPRYLIKTRGQQVTLSCSPISGHRSVSWYQQTPGQGLQFLFEYFSETQRNKGNFPGRFSGRQFSNSRSEMNVSTLELGDSALYLCASSSGQGRYYGYTFGSGTRLTVV.

This clonotype was observed many times. The chain has TRBV4-2 and TRBJ2-7; unclear D gene. V was shortened by 0 bases and J by 1 base, with 7 bases between the two germline ends. From germline, CDR1 is LGHNA and CDR2 YNFKEQ. The CDR3 is 14 residues long. The CDR3 DNA follows: TGTGCCAGCAGCCAAGAGAAGGCGTCCTACGAGCAGTACTTC. This codes for CASSQEKASYEQYF.

This clonotype has ten or more counts. V usage is TRBV5-1 and J usage is TRBJ2-7; 9 positions agree with TRBD1. The CDR3 covers 14 residues. Per the germline V gene, CDR1 is SGHRS and CDR2 is YFSETQ. V lost 1 base to trimming and J lost 3 bases; unmatched junction nucleotides: 2. The CDR3 region is CASSLSGQGYEQYF. The CDR3 region has the DNA TGCGCCAGCAGCTTGTCGGGACAGGGCTACGAGCAGTACTTC. Full variable domain (missing parts from reference TRBV5-1 and TRBJ2-7): KAGVTQTPRYLIKTRGQQVTLSCSPISGHRSVSWYQQTPGQGLQFLFEYFSETQRNKGNFPGRFSGRQFSNSRSEMNVSTLELGDSALYLCASSLSGQGYEQYFGPGTRLTVT.

About this clonotype itself: Just one base apart from a much larger clone, this may be a read error. The chain combines TRBV28 with TRBJ2-7; unclear D gene. Germline assignment: CDR1 MDHEN and CDR2 SYDVKM. This CDR3 region has 17 residues. CDR3 bases: TGTGCCAGCAGTTTTATCGGAGTGGGCGTCCGTGGATACGACCAGTACTTC. It encodes CASSFIGVGVRGYDQYF.

This clonotype has just a few counts. In DNA form, the CDR3 reads TGTGCCAGCAGTCTGGGGACGCCAGAGCACGAGCAGTACTTC. This gives the protein CASSLGTPEHEQYF. The J gene is TRBJ2-7, the V gene TRBV12-3 or TRBV12-4, with D possibly being TRBD1 or TRBD2 (5 bases each). The CDR3 contains 14 residues. V lost 5 bases, J lost 5 bases, and 16 bases lay in between.

Many counts were recorded for this clonotype. V usage is TRBV20-1 and J usage is TRBJ2-4; tentatively, D is TRBD2 (5 bases). Germline assignment: CDR1 DFQATT and CDR2 SNEGSKA (reference sequence). The CDR3 totals 14 residues. The V end lost 5 bases, the J end lost 14 bases, and 25 bases lay between the germline ends. CDR3 sequence (DNA): TGCAGTGCTCGGGGTAAAGGGATTCCTGTCCCCAAGTACTTC. Amino acid sequence: CSARGKGIPVPKYF.

This clonotype was observed at least ten times. The chain recombines TRBV5-1 with TRBJ1-2; no firm D call. The CDR3 spans 13 residues. Germline values: CDR1 SGHRS, CDR2 YFSETQ. V lost 0 bases, J lost 8 bases, and 11 bases lay in between. The chain's CDR3 is CASSLDPTGGYTF. DNA for the CDR3: TGCGCCAGCAGCTTGGACCCCACCGGGGGCTACACCTTC.

This clonotype was observed many times. CDR3 sequence reads: CASSPSRNVKSDTQYF. For the CDR3, the DNA is TGTGCCAGCAGCCCATCCCGTAATGTGAAATCAGATACGCAGTATTTT. The J gene is TRBJ2-3, the V gene TRBV7-9; unclear D gene. Germline loops: CDR1 SEHNR, CDR2 FQNEAQ (reference sequence). With 5 bases removed from V and 4 bases from J, the gap between germline ends came to 19 bases. The length of the CDR3 is 16 residues.

This clonotype came up a few times. The J gene is TRBJ2-1, the V gene TRBV12-3 or TRBV12-4; 8 bases agree with TRBD1. The length of the CDR3 is 17 residues. V shed 10 bases and J 2 bases; nucleotides not matched to a gene: 16. The CDR3 region has the DNA TGTGCCACCATTGAACGAACCGGGACAGGCACCTACAATGAGCAGTTCTTC. It encodes CATIERTGTGTYNEQFF.

This clonotype was seen at least ten times. V usage is TRBV28 and J usage is TRBJ1-4; no definite D call. Germline V CDR1 and CDR2: MDHEN, SYDVKM. The length of the CDR3 is 16 residues. V was cut by 4 bases and J by 7 bases, with 19 bases left in between. The CDR3 sequence: CASSWATPLHTEKLFF. CDR3 DNA sequence: TGTGCCAGCAGTTGGGCCACCCCGCTACATACTGAAAAACTGTTTTTT.

Details on this clonotype: Given a much more abundant clone one base away, this may be a read error. The chain joins TRBV10-3 to TRBJ1-1; TRBD1 matches 10 bases. The CDR3 is 17 amino acids. Germline CDR1 ENHRY, CDR2 SYGVKD. The CDR3 DNA sequence: TGTGCCATCAGTCCAGCTCTTCCGGGACAGGGGAACACTGAATCTTTCTTT. Protein sequence: CAISPALPGQGNTESFF.

This clonotype showed up just a few times. This chain's CDR3 is CASSSFGLAQETQYF. In DNA, the CDR3 is TGTGCCAGCAGCTCCTTCGGGCTAGCGCAAGAGACCCAGTACTTC. The gene calls are TRBV7-2 and TRBJ2-5, with D maybe TRBD2 (6 bases). The CDR3 extends over 15 amino acids. CDR1 and CDR2 (germline): SGHTA, FQGNSA. The V end lost 4 bases, the J end lost 2 bases, and 14 bases lay between the germline ends.